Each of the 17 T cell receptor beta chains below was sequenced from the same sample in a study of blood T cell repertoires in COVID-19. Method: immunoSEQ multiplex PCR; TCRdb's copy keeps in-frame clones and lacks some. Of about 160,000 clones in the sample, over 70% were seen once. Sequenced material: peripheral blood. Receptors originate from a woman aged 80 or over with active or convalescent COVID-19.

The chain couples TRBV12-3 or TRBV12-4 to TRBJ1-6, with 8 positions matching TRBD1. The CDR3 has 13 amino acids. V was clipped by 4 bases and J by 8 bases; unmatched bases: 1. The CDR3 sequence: CASSSTGDSPLHF. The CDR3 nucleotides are TGTGCCAGCAGTTCGACAGGGGATTCACCCCTCCACTTT.

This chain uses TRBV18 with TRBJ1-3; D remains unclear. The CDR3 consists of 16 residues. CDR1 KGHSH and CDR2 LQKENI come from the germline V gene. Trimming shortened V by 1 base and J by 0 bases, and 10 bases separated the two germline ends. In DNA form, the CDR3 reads TGTGCCAGCTCACCACGGTCACTAAGCTCTGGAAACACCATATATTTT. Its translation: CASSPRSLSSGNTIYF.

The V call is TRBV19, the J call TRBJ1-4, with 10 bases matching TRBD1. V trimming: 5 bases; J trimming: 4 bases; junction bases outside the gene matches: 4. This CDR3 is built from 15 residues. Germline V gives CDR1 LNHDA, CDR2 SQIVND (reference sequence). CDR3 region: CASSSRDRGNEKLFF. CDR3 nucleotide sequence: TGTGCCAGTAGTTCACGGGACAGGGGTAATGAAAAACTGTTTTTT.

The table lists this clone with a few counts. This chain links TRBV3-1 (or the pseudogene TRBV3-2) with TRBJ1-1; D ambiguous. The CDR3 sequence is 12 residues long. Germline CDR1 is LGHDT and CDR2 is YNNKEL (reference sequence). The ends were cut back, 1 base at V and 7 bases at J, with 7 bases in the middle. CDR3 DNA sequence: TGTGCCAGCAGCCAAGGTGGGCGTGAAGCTTTCTTT. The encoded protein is CASSQGGREAFF.

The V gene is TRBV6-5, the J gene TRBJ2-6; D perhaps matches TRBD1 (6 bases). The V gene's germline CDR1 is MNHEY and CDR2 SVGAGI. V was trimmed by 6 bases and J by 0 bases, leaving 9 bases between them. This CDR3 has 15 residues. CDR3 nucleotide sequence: TGTGCCAGCAGCGGACAGATCTCTGGGGCCAACGTCCTGACTTTC. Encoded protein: CASSGQISGANVLTF.

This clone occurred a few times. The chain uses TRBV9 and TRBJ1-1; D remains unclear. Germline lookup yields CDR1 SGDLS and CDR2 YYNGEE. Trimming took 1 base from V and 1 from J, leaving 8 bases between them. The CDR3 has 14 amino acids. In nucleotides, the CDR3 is TGTGCCAGCAGCGTATCGGAGAGGAACACTGAAGCTTTCTTT. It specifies CASSVSERNTEAFF.

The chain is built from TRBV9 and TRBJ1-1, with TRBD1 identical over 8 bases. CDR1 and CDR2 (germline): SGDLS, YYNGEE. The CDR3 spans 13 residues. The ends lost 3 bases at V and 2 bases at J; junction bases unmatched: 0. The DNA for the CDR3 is TGTGCCAGCAGCGCAGGGGGCAACACTGAAGCTTTCTTT. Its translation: CASSAGGNTEAFF.

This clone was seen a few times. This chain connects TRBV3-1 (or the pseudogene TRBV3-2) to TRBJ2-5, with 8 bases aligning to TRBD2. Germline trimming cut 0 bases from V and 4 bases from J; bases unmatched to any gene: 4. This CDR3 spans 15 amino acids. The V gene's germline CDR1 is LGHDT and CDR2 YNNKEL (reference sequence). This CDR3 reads CASSQDNAGGETQYF. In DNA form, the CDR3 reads TGTGCCAGCAGCCAAGATAATGCGGGGGGAGAGACCCAGTACTTC.

Here the CDR3 reads CASSQDYRTGSSYNSPLHF. The DNA for the CDR3 is TGTGCCAGCAGCCAAGATTATCGAACAGGGAGCTCCTATAATTCACCCCTCCACTTT. The chain couples TRBV4-2 to TRBJ1-6, with a weak D call TRBD1 (6 bases). Trimming pared 0 bases from V and 0 bases from J, leaving 15 bases between. The CDR3 totals 19 residues. CDR1 LGHNA and CDR2 YNFKEQ come from the germline V gene.

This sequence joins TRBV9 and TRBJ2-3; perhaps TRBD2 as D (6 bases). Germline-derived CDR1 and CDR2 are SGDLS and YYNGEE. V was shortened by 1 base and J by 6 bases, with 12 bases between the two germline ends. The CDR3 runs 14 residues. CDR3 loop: CASSVRERVDTQYF. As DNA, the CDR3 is TGTGCCAGCAGCGTACGGGAGAGGGTTGATACGCAGTATTTT.

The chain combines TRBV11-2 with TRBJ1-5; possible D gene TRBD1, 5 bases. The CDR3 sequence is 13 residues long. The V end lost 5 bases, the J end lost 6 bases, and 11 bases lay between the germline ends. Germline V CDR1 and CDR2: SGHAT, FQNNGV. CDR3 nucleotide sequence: TGTGCCAGCAGCCCCGGGAGGGGTCAGCCCCAGCATTTT. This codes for CASSPGRGQPQHF.

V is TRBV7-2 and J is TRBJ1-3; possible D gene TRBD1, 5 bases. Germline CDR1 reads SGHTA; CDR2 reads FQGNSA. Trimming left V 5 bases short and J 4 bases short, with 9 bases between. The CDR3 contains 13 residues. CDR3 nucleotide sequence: TGTGCCAGCAGCCCAGGGTTCGGAAACACCATATATTTT. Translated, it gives CASSPGFGNTIYF.

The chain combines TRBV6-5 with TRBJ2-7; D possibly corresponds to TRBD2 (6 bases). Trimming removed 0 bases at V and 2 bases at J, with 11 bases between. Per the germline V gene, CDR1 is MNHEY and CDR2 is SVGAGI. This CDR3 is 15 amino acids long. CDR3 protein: CASSYSRRGAYEQYF. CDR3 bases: TGTGCCAGCAGTTACTCTCGGCGGGGTGCCTACGAGCAGTACTTC.

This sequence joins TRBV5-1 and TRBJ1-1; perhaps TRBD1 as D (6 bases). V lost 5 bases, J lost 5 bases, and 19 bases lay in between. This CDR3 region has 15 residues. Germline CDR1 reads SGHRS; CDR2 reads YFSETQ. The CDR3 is CASREQAGDGTEAFF. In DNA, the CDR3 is TGCGCCAGCAGGGAGCAAGCAGGGGACGGGACTGAAGCTTTCTTT.

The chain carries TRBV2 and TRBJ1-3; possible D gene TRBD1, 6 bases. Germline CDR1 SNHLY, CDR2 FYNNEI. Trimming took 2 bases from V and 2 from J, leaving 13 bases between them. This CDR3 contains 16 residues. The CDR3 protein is CASSETQGITGNTIYF. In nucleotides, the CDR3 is TGTGCCAGCAGTGAAACCCAGGGGATCACTGGAAACACCATATATTTT. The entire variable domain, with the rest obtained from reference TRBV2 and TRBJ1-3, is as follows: EPEVTQTPSHQVTQMGQEVILRCVPISNHLYFYWYRQILGQKVEFLVSFYNNEISEKSEIFDDQFSVERPDGSNFTLKIRSTKLEDSAMYFCASSETQGITGNTIYFGEGSWLTVV.

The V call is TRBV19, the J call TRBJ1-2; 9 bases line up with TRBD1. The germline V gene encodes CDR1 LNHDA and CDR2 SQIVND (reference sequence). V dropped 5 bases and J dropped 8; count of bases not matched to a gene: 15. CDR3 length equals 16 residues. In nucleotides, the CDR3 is TGTGCCAGTAGTCCCCGGGACAGGGAGGGGATTTTGGGCTACACCTTC. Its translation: CASSPRDREGILGYTF. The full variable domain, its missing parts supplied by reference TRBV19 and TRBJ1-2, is DGGITQSPKYLFRKEGQNVTLSCEQNLNHDAMYWYRQDPGQGLRLIYYSQIVNDFQKGDIAEGYSVSREKKESFPLTVTSAQKNPTAFYLCASSPRDREGILGYTFGSGTRLTVV.

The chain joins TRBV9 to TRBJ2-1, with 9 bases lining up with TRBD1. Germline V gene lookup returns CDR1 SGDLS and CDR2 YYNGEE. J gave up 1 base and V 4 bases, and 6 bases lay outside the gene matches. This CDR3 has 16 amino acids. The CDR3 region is CASSPSGQGSYNEQFF. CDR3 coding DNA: TGTGCCAGCAGCCCCTCGGGACAGGGATCCTACAATGAGCAGTTCTTC. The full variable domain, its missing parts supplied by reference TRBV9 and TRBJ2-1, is DSGVTQTPKHLITATGQRVTLRCSPRSGDLSVYWYQQSLDQGLQFLIQYYNGEERAKGNILERFSAQQFPDLHSELNLSSLELGDSALYFCASSPSGQGSYNEQFFGPGTRLTVL.